Below, 13 T cell receptor beta chains from the same sample are listed, as sequenced in a study of blood T cell repertoires in COVID-19. Sequenced by immunoSEQ multiplex PCR; TCRdb stores in-frame clones only, minus some. Here the sample spans about 120,000 clones, roughly nine tenths being singletons. Specimen: peripheral blood. The receptor source for this set is a human donor with active COVID-19. The donor label of this sample is uncertain.

The chain has TRBV5-6 and TRBJ1-1; no clear D. V was shortened by 1 base and J by 4 bases, with 5 bases between the two germline ends. The CDR3 consists of 12 residues. Germline CDR1 SGHDT, CDR2 YYEEEE. As DNA, the CDR3 is TGTGCCAGCAGCTTGCAGGTCACTGAAGCTTTCTTT. Residues: CASSLQVTEAFF.

The V gene is TRBV4-3, the J gene TRBJ2-4, with 12 nucleotides matching TRBD2. CDR1 and CDR2 (germline): LGHNA, YSLEER. This CDR3 has 18 residues. V dropped 1 base and J dropped 3; count of bases not matched to a gene: 7. CDR3 region: CASSQASGGASGKNIQYF. In DNA form, the CDR3 reads TGCGCCAGCAGCCAAGCTAGCGGGGGGGCCTCGGGCAAAAACATTCAGTACTTC.

In its sample, this clone was seen once. J is TRBJ1-5 and V is TRBV10-3; D remains unclear. The germline V gene has CDR1 ENHRY and CDR2 SYGVKD. This CDR3 spans 14 amino acids. Trimming removed 2 bases at V and 4 bases at J, with 9 bases between. The chain's CDR3 is CAISEGSLNQPQHF. The CDR3 bases are TGTGCCATCAGTGAGGGGAGTTTAAATCAGCCCCAGCATTTT.

The V gene is TRBV9, the J gene TRBJ2-5, with TRBD2 matching 15 bases. Germline values: CDR1 SGDLS, CDR2 YYNGEE. The CDR3 spans 17 residues. The trim removed 3 bases at V and 5 bases at J, leaving 8 bases unmatched. The CDR3 reads CASSAGLAGGPGETQYF. The CDR3 DNA reads TGTGCCAGCAGCGCGGGACTAGCGGGGGGTCCGGGGGAGACCCAGTACTTC.

J is TRBJ1-2 and V is TRBV4-3; D perhaps matches TRBD1 (5 bases). Trimming pared 4 bases from V and 1 base from J, leaving 13 bases between. The CDR3 is 15 amino acids. Germline V gives CDR1 LGHNA, CDR2 YSLEER. The CDR3 coding sequence is TGCGCCAGCAGCCCACAGGTCAATCGTAACTATGGCTACACCTTC. Protein sequence: CASSPQVNRNYGYTF.

The chain uses TRBV9 and TRBJ2-7; 9 bases map to TRBD2. J lost 7 bases, V lost 6 bases, and 14 bases had no gene match. Looked up from germline, CDR1 is SGDLS and CDR2 is YYNGEE. The CDR3 runs to 15 residues. In DNA, the CDR3 is TGTGCCAGCACCCTGGATGCTAGCGGGGCCCTAGAGCAGTACTTC. Protein: CASTLDASGALEQYF.

This clone has just one count. CDR3 DNA: TGTGCCAGCAGTCGCTCGGGACAGGGCTTTGGCTACACCTTC. Its translation is CASSRSGQGFGYTF. The gene calls are TRBV27 and TRBJ1-2, with 9 nucleotides matching TRBD1. V was clipped by 5 bases and J by 7 bases; unmatched bases: 8. Germline V gives CDR1 MNHEY, CDR2 SMNVEV (reference sequence). The CDR3 totals 14 residues.

The chain has TRBV27 and TRBJ2-7; the D gene is possibly TRBD1 (6 bases). Trimming stripped 6 bases from V and 3 bases from J, with 12 bases between. In germline, CDR1 is MNHEY, CDR2 SMNVEV (reference sequence). CDR3 length: 13 residues. CDR3 residues: CASSYRVGYEQYF. DNA for the CDR3: TGTGCCAGCAGCTACAGGGTGGGCTACGAGCAGTACTTC.

The V and J genes are TRBV5-4 and TRBJ2-3; perhaps TRBD1 as D (6 bases). Germline CDR1 and CDR2: SGHNT and YYREEE (reference sequence). V lost 4 bases, J lost 8 bases, and 14 bases lay in between. This CDR3 contains 13 residues. CDR3 sequence: CASSPEQGSTQYF. CDR3 nucleotides: TGTGCCAGCAGCCCGGAACAGGGTTCTACGCAGTATTTT.

V usage is TRBV7-2 and J usage is TRBJ2-7, with D possibly matching TRBD2 (6 bases). The V end was cut by 2 bases, the J end by 3 bases, with 11 bases between. This CDR3 spans 14 amino acids. CDR1 is SGHTA, CDR2 FQGNSA, per germline. In DNA form, the CDR3 reads TGTGCCAGCAGCTTACAGGGAGGCCTCTACGAGCAGTACTTC. It translates to CASSLQGGLYEQYF.

This clone occurred once. This chain uses TRBV28 with TRBJ2-3, with 8 bases fitting TRBD2. V was clipped by 6 bases and J by 2 bases; unmatched bases: 7. The germline V gene encodes CDR1 MDHEN and CDR2 SYDVKM. The CDR3 spans 15 residues. In DNA form, the CDR3 reads TGTGCCAGCAGATCAGCGGGGGCCATCACAGATACGCAGTATTTT. Translating gives CASRSAGAITDTQYF.

V is TRBV28 and J is TRBJ1-2; 7 bases align to TRBD1. This CDR3 comprises 14 residues. Per the germline V gene, CDR1 is MDHEN and CDR2 is SYDVKM. Trimming at V came to 7 bases and at J to 5 bases, leaving 10 bases not matched to a gene. The CDR3 nucleotides read TGTGCCAGCACCGCGACAGGGATCGTGTATGGCTACACCTTC. This gives the protein CASTATGIVYGYTF.

V usage is TRBV6-5 and J usage is TRBJ1-1; D possibly corresponds to TRBD1 (5 bases). The germline V gene encodes CDR1 MNHEY and CDR2 SVGAGI. The CDR3 has 15 residues. V was cut by 6 bases and J by 0 bases, with 14 bases left in between. CDR3 sequence (DNA): TGTGCCAGCAGGGCCCTCGGGGGGTTGAACACTGAAGCTTTCTTT. It translates to CASRALGGLNTEAFF.